These 11 T cell receptor beta chains originate from one sample sequenced in a study of cytomegalovirus exposure and HLA in healthy donors. The PCR ran on 60 Vbeta and 13 Jbeta primers. Repertoires were generated with immunoSEQ multiplex PCR, while TCRdb's copy carries only in-frame clones and drops some. Seen here are some 200,000 clones, around 75% observed once, and the top ten hold approximately 2.9%. Sequencing was carried out using PBMCs. The origin of the receptors is a female donor in good health and CMV-seronegative.

The chain carries TRBV5-1 and TRBJ2-1; tentatively, D is TRBD1 (6 bases). The germline gives CDR1 SGHRS, CDR2 YFSETQ. The germline V and J ends were trimmed by 3 bases and 5 bases, with 9 bases remaining between them. The CDR3 has 13 residues. CDR3 in amino acids: CASSSGTNNEQFF. In DNA form, the CDR3 reads TGCGCCAGCAGCTCCGGGACAAACAATGAGCAGTTCTTC.

The count of this clone is one. The chain carries TRBV28 and TRBJ1-2, with a possible D match to TRBD1 (5 bases). CDR1 is MDHEN and CDR2 is SYDVKM in the germline V gene. V was shortened by 6 bases and J by 4 bases, with 9 bases between the two germline ends. The CDR3 totals 12 residues. CDR3 in amino acids: CASSMGGYGYTF. The DNA of the CDR3 is TGTGCCAGCAGCATGGGGGGCTATGGCTACACCTTC.

This chain uses TRBV7-3 with TRBJ2-5, with 14 bases matching TRBD2. The closer fit of TRBJ2-7 to the DNA end suggests the J call may be wrong. The germline V gene has CDR1 SGHTA and CDR2 FQGTGA. The CDR3 extends over 19 amino acids. Here the CDR3 reads CASSPGVRLAGGPSYEQYF. The CDR3 DNA is TGTGCCAGCAGCCCGGGGGTTCGACTAGCGGGAGGGCCTAGCTACGAGCAGTACTTC.

The J gene is TRBJ2-1, the V gene TRBV5-1, with 9 nucleotides matching TRBD2. The V gene's germline CDR1 is SGHRS and CDR2 YFSETQ. Trimming at V came to 0 bases and at J to 9 bases, leaving 7 bases not matched to a gene. The CDR3 covers 15 residues. The CDR3 coding sequence is TGCGCCAGCAGCTTGGTCGCGGGAGGGCCAGGTGAGCAGTTCTTC. Its translation is CASSLVAGGPGEQFF.

V usage is TRBV6-1 and J usage is TRBJ1-1; D is unclear. CDR3 size: 15 residues. Germline CDR1 is MNHNS and CDR2 is SASEGT. V was clipped by 4 bases and J by 1 base, with 13 bases between them. The CDR3 protein is CASSAREAGNTEAFF. For the CDR3, the DNA is TGTGCCAGCAGTGCGAGGGAGGCAGGGAACACTGAAGCTTTCTTT.

The V call is TRBV6-1, the J call TRBJ2-5; tentatively, D is TRBD1 (6 bases). CDR3 length: 13 amino acids. Germline V gene lookup returns CDR1 MNHNS and CDR2 SASEGT. With 0 bases removed from V and 9 bases from J, the gap between germline ends came to 11 bases. The CDR3 DNA is TGTGCCAGCAGTGAAGCGAGGGGGTTAGCCCAGTACTTC. This sequence encodes CASSEARGLAQYF.

The chain uses TRBV19 and TRBJ2-2, with TRBD1 matching 8 bases. With V trimmed by 7 bases and J by 0 bases, 4 bases remained unmatched. The CDR3 spans 15 residues. CDR1 and CDR2 from the germline V gene are LNHDA and SQIVND (reference sequence). The CDR3 reads CASTTGQANTGELFF. CDR3 DNA: TGTGCCAGTACCACGGGACAGGCGAACACCGGGGAGCTGTTTTTT.

The V call is TRBV5-6, the J call TRBJ2-1; possibly TRBD2 for D (6 bases). The germline V gene encodes CDR1 SGHDT and CDR2 YYEEEE. This CDR3 region has 15 residues. Trimming removed 4 bases from V and 9 bases from J, with 20 bases in between. The CDR3 sequence is CASSGGGGLPSEQFF. The CDR3 DNA sequence: TGTGCCAGCAGCGGAGGTGGAGGGTTGCCCAGTGAGCAGTTCTTC.

The chain couples TRBV6-5 to TRBJ1-5; D gene unclear. Per germline, CDR1 MNHEY and CDR2 SVGAGI. The ends were cut back, 0 bases at V and 7 bases at J, with 7 bases in the middle. The CDR3 extends over 13 amino acids. The CDR3 protein is CASSYSERQPQHF. The CDR3, as DNA: TGTGCCAGCAGTTACTCTGAGAGGCAGCCCCAGCATTTT.

The chain is built from TRBV30 and TRBJ1-2; D possibly corresponds to TRBD1 (5 bases). Trimming shortened V by 2 bases and J by 8 bases, and 9 bases separated the two germline ends. Looked up from germline, CDR1 is GTSNPN and CDR2 is SVGIG (reference sequence). This CDR3 is built from 11 residues. The chain's CDR3 is CAWSIQDGYTF. As DNA, the CDR3 is TGTGCCTGGAGTATACAGGACGGCTACACCTTC. The full variable domain, its missing parts supplied by reference TRBV30 and TRBJ1-2, is SQTIHQWPATLVQPVGSPLSLECTVEGTSNPNLYWYRQAAGRGLQLLFYSVGIGQISSEVPQNLSASRPQDRQFILSSKKLLLSDSGFYLCAWSIQDGYTFGSGTRLTVV.

This chain links TRBV18 with TRBJ1-2; maybe TRBD1 (5 bases). Germline assignment: CDR1 KGHSH and CDR2 LQKENI. CDR3 length equals 15 residues. Trimming left V 3 bases short and J 2 bases short, with 13 bases between. The CDR3 loop reads CASSPDMEINYGYTF. In DNA, the CDR3 is TGTGCCAGCTCACCGGACATGGAGATAAACTATGGCTACACCTTC. Using reference TRBV18 and TRBJ1-2 for the parts outside the CDR3, the full variable domain is NAGVMQNPRHLVRRRGQEARLRCSPMKGHSHVYWYRQLPEEGLKFMVYLQKENIIDESGMPKERFSAEFPKEGPSILRIQQVVRGDSAAYFCASSPDMEINYGYTFGSGTRLTVV.